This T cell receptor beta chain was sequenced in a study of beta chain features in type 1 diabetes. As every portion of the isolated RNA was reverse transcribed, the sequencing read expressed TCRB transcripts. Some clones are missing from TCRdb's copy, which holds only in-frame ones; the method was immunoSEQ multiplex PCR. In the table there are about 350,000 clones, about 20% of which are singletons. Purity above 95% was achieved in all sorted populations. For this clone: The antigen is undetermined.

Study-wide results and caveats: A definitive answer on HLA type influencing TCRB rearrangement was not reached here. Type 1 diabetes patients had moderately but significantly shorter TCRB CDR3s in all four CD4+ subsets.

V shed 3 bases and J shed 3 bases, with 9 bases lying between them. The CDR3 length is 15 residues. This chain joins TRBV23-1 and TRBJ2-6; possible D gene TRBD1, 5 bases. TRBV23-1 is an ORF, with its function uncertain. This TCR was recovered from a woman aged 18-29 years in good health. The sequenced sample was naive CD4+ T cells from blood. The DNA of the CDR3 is TGCGCCAGCAGTCAGGCCAGGGTTGGGGCCAACGTCCTGACTTTC. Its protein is CASSQARVGANVLTF.